This T cell receptor beta chain was found in a study of blood T cell repertoires in COVID-19. The method was immunoSEQ multiplex PCR; TCRdb's version includes in-frame clones alone and lacks a portion of them. This sample has some 220,000 clones, with more than 80% found just once. In terms of age and location, participants ranged from roughly 18 to 90 years and lived in approximately 24 US areas. The CDR3 is 12 amino acids. The germline gives CDR1 ENHRY, CDR2 SYGVKD. V lost 0 bases and J lost 9, with 6 bases in between. Material for sequencing was PBMCs or T cells enriched from blood (not recorded which). This sequence was found in a woman aged 18-35 years in a cohort exposed to, infected with or recovered from COVID-19 (not recorded which). The rearrangement uses TRBV10-3 and TRBJ2-1; D gene unclear. The CDR3 sequence is CAISESESEQFF. The CDR3 DNA is TGTGCCATCAGTGAGTCGGAGAGTGAGCAGTTCTTC.